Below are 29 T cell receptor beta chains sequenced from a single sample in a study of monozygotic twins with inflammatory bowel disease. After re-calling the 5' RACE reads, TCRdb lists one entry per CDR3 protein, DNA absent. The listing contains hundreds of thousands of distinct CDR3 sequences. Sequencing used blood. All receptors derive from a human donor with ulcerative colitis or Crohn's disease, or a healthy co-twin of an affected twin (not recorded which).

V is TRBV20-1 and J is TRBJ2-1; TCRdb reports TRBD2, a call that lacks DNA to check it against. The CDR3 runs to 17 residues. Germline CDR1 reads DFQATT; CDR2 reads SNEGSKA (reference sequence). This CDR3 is CSARGTSGGLSYNEQFF.

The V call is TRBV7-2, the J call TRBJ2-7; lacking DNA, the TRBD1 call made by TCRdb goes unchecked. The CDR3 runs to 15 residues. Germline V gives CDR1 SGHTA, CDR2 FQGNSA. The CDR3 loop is CASSPRDRSWYEQYF.

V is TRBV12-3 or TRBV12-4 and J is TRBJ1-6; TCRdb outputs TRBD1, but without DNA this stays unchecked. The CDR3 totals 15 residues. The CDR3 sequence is CASSLGGTKNKALHF.

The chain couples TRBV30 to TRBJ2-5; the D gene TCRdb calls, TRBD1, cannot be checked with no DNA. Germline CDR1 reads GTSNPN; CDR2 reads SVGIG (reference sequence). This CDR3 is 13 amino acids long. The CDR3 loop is CAWKESGSGAQYF.

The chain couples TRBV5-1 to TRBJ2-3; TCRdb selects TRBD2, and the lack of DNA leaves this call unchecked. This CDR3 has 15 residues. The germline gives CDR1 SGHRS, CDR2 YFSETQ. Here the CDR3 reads CASSFSTGGGVSQYF.

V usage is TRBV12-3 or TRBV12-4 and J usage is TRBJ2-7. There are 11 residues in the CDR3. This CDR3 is CASRDRTRQYF.

The CDR3 spells CASSPIPDYEQYF. This chain connects TRBV27 to TRBJ2-7. The CDR3 sequence is 13 residues long. Germline V gives CDR1 MNHEY, CDR2 SMNVEV (reference sequence).

CDR3: CASSLEGGAYEQYF. V and J are TRBV5-1 and TRBJ2-7; the TCRdb call, TRBD1, lacks DNA for checking. The CDR3 is 14 residues long. Germline V lookup: CDR1 SGHRS, CDR2 YFSETQ.

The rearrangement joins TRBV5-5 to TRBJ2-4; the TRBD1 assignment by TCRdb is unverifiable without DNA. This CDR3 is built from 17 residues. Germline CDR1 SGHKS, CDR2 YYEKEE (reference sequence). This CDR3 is CASSWEGTGEAKNIQYF. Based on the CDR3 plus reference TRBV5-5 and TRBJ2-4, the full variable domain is DAGVTQSPTHLIKTRGQQVTLRCSPISGHKSVSWYQQVLGQGPQFIFQYYEKEERGRGNFPDRFSARQFPNYSSELNVNALLLGDSALYLCASSWEGTGEAKNIQYFGAGTRLSVL.

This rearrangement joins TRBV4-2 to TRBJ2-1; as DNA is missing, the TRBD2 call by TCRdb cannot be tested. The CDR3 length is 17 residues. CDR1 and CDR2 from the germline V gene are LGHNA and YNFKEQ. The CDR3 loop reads CASSQRLAGSSYNEQFF.

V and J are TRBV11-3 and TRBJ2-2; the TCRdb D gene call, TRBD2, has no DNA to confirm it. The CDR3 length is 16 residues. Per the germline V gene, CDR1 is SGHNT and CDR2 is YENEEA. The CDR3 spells CASSTRRVRGVRELFF.

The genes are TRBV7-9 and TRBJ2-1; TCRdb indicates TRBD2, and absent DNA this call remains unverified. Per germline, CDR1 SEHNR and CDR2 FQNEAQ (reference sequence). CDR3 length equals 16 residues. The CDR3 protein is CASSPKGGLGYNEQFF. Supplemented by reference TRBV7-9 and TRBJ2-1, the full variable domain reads DTGVSQNPRHKITKRGQNVTFRCDPISEHNRLYWYRQTLGQGPEFLTYFQNEAQLEKSRLLSDRFSAERPKGSFSTLEIQRTEQGDSAMYLCASSPKGGLGYNEQFFGPGTRLTVL.

The CDR3 loop reads CASSVAGTGGYEQYF. The chain employs TRBV9 and TRBJ2-7; TCRdb proposes TRBD1, but this gene call is untestable without DNA. CDR1 is SGDLS, CDR2 YYNGEE, per germline. This CDR3 contains 15 residues.

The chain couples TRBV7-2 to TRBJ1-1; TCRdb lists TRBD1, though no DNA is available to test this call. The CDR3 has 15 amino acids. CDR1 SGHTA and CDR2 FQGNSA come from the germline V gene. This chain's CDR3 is CASSPRQVGGTEAFF. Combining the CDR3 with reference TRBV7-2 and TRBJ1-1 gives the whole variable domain GAGVSQSPSNKVTEKGKDVELRCDPISGHTALYWYRQSLGQGLEFLIYFQGNSAPDKSGLPSDRFSAERTGGSVSTLTIQRTQQEDSAVYLCASSPRQVGGTEAFFGQGTRLTVV.

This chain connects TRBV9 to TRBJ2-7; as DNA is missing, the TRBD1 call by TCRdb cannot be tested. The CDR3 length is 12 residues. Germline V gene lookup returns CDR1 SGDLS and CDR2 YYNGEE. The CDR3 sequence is CASSSLSGEQYF. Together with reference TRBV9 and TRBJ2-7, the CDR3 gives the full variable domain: DSGVTQTPKHLITATGQRVTLRCSPRSGDLSVYWYQQSLDQGLQFLIQYYNGEERAKGNILERFSAQQFPDLHSELNLSSLELGDSALYFCASSSLSGEQYFGPGTRLTVT.

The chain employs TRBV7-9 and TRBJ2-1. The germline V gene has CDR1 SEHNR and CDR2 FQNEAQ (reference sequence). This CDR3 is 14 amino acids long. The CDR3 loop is CASSSRSGYNEQFF.

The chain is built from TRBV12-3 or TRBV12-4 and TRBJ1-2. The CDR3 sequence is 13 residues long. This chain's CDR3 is CASSFTTEYGYTF.

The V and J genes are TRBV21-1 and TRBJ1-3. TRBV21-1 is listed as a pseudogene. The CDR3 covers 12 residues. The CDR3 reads CASSKAGNTIYF.

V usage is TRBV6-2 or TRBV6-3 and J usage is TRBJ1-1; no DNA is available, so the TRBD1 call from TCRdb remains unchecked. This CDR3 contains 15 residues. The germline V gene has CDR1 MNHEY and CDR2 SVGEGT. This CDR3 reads CASSYLTGSNTEAFF.

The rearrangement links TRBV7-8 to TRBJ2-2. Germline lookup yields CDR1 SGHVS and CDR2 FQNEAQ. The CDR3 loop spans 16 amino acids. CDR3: CASSLVRGWNTGELFF.

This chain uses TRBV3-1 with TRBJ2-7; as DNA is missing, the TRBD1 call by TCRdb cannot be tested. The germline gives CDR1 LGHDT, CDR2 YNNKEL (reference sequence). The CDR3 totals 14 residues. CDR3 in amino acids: CASSRSGGLDEQYF.

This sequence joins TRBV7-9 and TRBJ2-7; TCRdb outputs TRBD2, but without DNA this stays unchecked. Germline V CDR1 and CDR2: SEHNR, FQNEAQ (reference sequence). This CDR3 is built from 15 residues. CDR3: CASSHRTSGIFVPYF.

The CDR3 region is CASRPQGAVTDTQYF. V is TRBV6-1 and J is TRBJ2-3; as DNA is missing, the TRBD1 call by TCRdb cannot be tested. The CDR3 length is 15 residues. CDR1 is MNHNS and CDR2 is SASEGT in the germline V gene.

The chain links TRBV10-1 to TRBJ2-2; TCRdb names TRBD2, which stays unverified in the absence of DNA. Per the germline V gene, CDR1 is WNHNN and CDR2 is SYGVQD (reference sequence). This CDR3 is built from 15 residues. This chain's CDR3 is CASRDSGSNTGELFF.

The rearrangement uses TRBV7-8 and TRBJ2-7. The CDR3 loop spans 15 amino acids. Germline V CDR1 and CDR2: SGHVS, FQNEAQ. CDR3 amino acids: CASSLKRVDLYEQYF.

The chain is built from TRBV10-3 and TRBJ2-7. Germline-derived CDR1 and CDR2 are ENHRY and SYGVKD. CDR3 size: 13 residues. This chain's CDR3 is CAISVVGTYEQYF.

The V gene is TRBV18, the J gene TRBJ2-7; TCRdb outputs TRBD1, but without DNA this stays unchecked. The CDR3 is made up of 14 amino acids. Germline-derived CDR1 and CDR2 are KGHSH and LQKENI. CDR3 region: CASSKTTGTYEQYF.

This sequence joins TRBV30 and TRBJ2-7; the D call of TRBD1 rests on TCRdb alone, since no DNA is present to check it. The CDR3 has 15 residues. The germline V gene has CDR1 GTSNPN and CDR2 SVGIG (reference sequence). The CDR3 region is CAWTTNRQGAREQYF.

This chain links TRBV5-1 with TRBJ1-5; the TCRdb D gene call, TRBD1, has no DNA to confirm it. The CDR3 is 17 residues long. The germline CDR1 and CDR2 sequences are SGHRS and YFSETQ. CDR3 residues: CASSFQTGHLLYQPQHF.